Below, 14 T cell receptor beta chains from the same sample are listed, as sequenced in a study of OX40 agonist ivuxolimab in advanced cancers. TCRdb's table, derived via immunoSEQ multiplex PCR, lists solely in-frame clones and lacks some. The table includes 73,000 or so clones, about 92% detected once. The source was CD4+ or CD8+ T cells sorted from blood, collected in a trial of the OX40 agonist ivuxolimab. The receptor source for this set is an adult with an advanced solid tumor such as melanoma, head and neck, liver or kidney cancer.

The V and J genes are TRBV7-9 and TRBJ1-1; D is unresolved. The V gene's germline CDR1 is SEHNR and CDR2 FQNEAQ (reference sequence). V lost 1 base and J lost 10, with 13 bases in between. This CDR3 is 13 amino acids long. CDR3 coding DNA: TGTGCCAGCAGCTTAGGGACCGTGGAGCGAGCTTTCTTT. This gives the protein CASSLGTVERAFF.

The chain joins TRBV5-6 to TRBJ2-3; perhaps TRBD2 as D (5 bases). CDR1 is SGHDT and CDR2 is YYEEEE in the germline V gene. The CDR3 covers 12 residues. Deletions cut 7 bases from V and 5 bases from J, with 11 bases between. CDR3 in DNA: TGTGCCAGCGGGGAGCTGTTAGATACGCAGTATTTT. Its protein is CASGELLDTQYF.

This chain uses TRBV27 with TRBJ2-7; 15 bases are shared with TRBD2. The V gene end was trimmed by 5 bases and the J gene end by 3 bases; junction bases not matched to a gene: 5. The CDR3 is 16 amino acids. Germline V gene lookup returns CDR1 MNHEY and CDR2 SMNVEV (reference sequence). The CDR3 loop reads CASSPGLAGGNYEQYF. CDR3 nucleotide sequence: TGTGCCAGCAGTCCGGGACTAGCGGGGGGAAACTACGAGCAGTACTTC.

The table lists this clone with a count of one. Additional DNA sequences in this sample encode the identical CDR3. The rearrangement uses TRBV5-6 and TRBJ2-5; TRBD2 is a possible D gene (6 bases). Trimming cost V 1 base and J 2 bases, with 6 bases left between them. Germline V gene sequence: CDR1 SGHDT, CDR2 YYEEEE. The CDR3 consists of 13 residues. CDR3 coding DNA: TGTGCCAGCAGCTTGCGGGGGCAAGAGACCCAGTACTTC. It specifies CASSLRGQETQYF.

This clone has just a few counts. J is TRBJ2-3 and V is TRBV27; D may be TRBD1 or TRBD2 (5 bases each). CDR3 length equals 12 residues. The ends were cut back, 6 bases at V and 5 bases at J, with 9 bases in the middle. CDR1 MNHEY and CDR2 SMNVEV come from the germline V gene (reference sequence). The CDR3 is CASRRGLDTQYF. In DNA, the CDR3 is TGTGCCAGCAGGAGGGGATTAGATACGCAGTATTTT.

The chain combines TRBV19 with TRBJ2-3; 11 nucleotides agree with TRBD2. The germline V gene encodes CDR1 LNHDA and CDR2 SQIVND (reference sequence). CDR3 length: 16 amino acids. V shed 7 bases, J shed 1 base, and the junction held 7 bases outside the gene matches. CDR3 sequence reads: CASTLAGGRGTDTQYF. The CDR3 nucleotides are TGTGCCAGTACGCTAGCGGGGGGCCGCGGCACAGATACGCAGTATTTT.

This chain connects TRBV7-9 to TRBJ1-1; no definite D call. The length of the CDR3 is 12 residues. Germline CDR1 is SEHNR and CDR2 is FQNEAQ (reference sequence). V was clipped by 5 bases and J by 7 bases, with 11 bases between them. CDR3 protein: CASSAPYFEAFF. For the CDR3, the DNA is TGTGCCAGCAGCGCCCCATATTTTGAAGCTTTCTTT.

The rearrangement joins TRBV4-3 to TRBJ1-4, with D possibly being TRBD1 (5 bases). With 5 bases removed from V and 8 bases from J, the gap between germline ends came to 18 bases. Germline CDR1 is LGHNA and CDR2 is YSLEER. CDR3 length: 15 residues. This CDR3 reads CASSSSRDLSEKLFF. For the CDR3, the DNA is TGCGCCAGCAGCTCATCCCGGGACCTAAGCGAAAAACTGTTTTTT.

The chain couples TRBV13 to TRBJ2-1; D possibly corresponds to TRBD1 (6 bases). V lost 2 bases and J 10 bases, leaving 12 bases between the germline ends. The CDR3 sequence is 13 residues long. The germline V gene encodes CDR1 PRHDT and CDR2 FYEKMQ (reference sequence). In DNA, the CDR3 is TGTGCCAGCAGCTTATTAGGGGGACGCGAGCAGTTCTTC. Its protein product is CASSLLGGREQFF.

V usage is TRBV6-6 and J usage is TRBJ1-2, with D unresolved. V was shortened by 0 bases and J by 6 bases, with 11 bases between the two germline ends. The CDR3 totals 14 residues. CDR1 MNHNY and CDR2 SVGAGI come from the germline V gene (reference sequence). The CDR3 sequence: CASSYSGTRDGYTF. In nucleotides, the CDR3 is TGTGCCAGCAGTTACTCGGGCACAAGAGATGGCTACACCTTC.

The rearrangement uses TRBV6-5 and TRBJ2-7, with a weak D call TRBD1 (6 bases). Trimming shortened V by 9 bases and J by 7 bases, and 25 bases separated the two germline ends. Looked up from germline, CDR1 is MNHEY and CDR2 is SVGAGI. The length of the CDR3 is 15 residues. The CDR3 DNA is TGTGCCAGTGAGTCACGATATCCTCAAGGGGGAGAGCAGTACTTC. Its protein product is CASESRYPQGGEQYF.

The chain combines TRBV5-1 with TRBJ2-7, with D maybe TRBD2 (7 bases). V shed 4 bases and J shed 4 bases, with 9 bases lying between them. The CDR3 has 12 residues. The V gene's germline CDR1 is SGHRS and CDR2 YFSETQ. The CDR3 sequence is CASSGGAYEQYF. CDR3 nucleotides: TGCGCCAGCAGCGGGGGGGCGTACGAGCAGTACTTC.

The J gene is TRBJ1-2, the V gene TRBV5-1; TRBD1 agrees at 7 bases. Looked up from germline, CDR1 is SGHRS and CDR2 is YFSETQ. V shed 1 base and J 6 bases; nucleotides not matched to a gene: 9. There are 15 residues in the CDR3. In DNA, the CDR3 is TGCGCCAGCAGCTTGTCCCAGGGGGGGGCTGATGGCTACACCTTC. It yields the protein CASSLSQGGADGYTF.

This sequence joins TRBV6-6 and TRBJ2-7; tentative D call: TRBD1 (6 bases). Germline V gene data show CDR1 as MNHNY and CDR2 as SVGAGI (reference sequence). The CDR3 consists of 15 residues. V dropped 0 bases and J dropped 5 bases, with 14 bases sitting between them. CDR3 region: CASSYSSGRGHEQYF. CDR3 bases: TGTGCCAGCAGTTACTCGAGTGGCAGGGGCCACGAGCAGTACTTC.